This TCR beta chain emerged from a study of cytomegalovirus exposure and HLA in healthy donors (dated 2017 in TCRdb). For context, the study as a whole: An earlier analysis of roughly 500 of the donors reported 250 to 300 Gb of sequence data and roughly 100 million unique TCR beta sequences from some 180 million T cells. In addition to the first cohort of roughly 670 subjects, a separate validation cohort of approximately 130 different subjects was used. The number of donors typed differed by locus, with about 629-640 for A, B, C, DRB1 and DQB1, roughly 520 for DQA1, some 570 for DPA1, and about 450 for DPB1. Roughly five DR-DQ haplotypes were handled as single units for association and clustering, since linkage in the cohort was strong. An earlier analysis of around 580 of the donors used high-throughput TCR beta sequencing to judge whether each TCR beta V gene segment behaved as functional or pseudogenic. Among about 360 genotyped donors of the cohort, an average of around 240,000 unique TCR beta nucleotide sequences were sequenced per donor, roughly a sixth of them non-productive. The T cell repertoires of 666 subjects were profiled by immunosequencing and related to cytomegalovirus serostatus. An early release that covered fewer than 750 HLA-typed donors contained around 330 gigabases of sequencing data and 70 million to 100 million unique TCR sequences. All discovery cohort repertoires had been generated on a single sequencing platform. HLA typing covered class I and class II loci at four-digit resolution. The genetic ancestry cluster associated with self-reported Caucasian donors included around 76% of the approximately 400 genotyped donors. The study aimed to test whether cataloging public T cell receptors could reveal signatures of past pathogen exposure. To study patterns of TCR occurrence, a later analysis re-analyzed previously published TCR beta repertoires from 666 donors and added high-resolution HLA genotyping. The later analysis used no new phenotypic data to find candidate immune exposures, relying instead on TCR beta sequences and their occurrence across donors. To predict cytomegalovirus infection status, the study brought together high-throughput TCR immunosequencing, statistical association of individual TCRs with disease status, and machine learning. Donor age, sex, ethnicity and CMV serostatus were compiled together with the repertoire data. A later genetic analysis took genome-wide SNP genotypes for about 65% of the 666 donors and used that subset as a discovery cohort. Study-level results and caveats: Only TCR beta chains were sequenced in this cohort, and the absence of alpha or paired-chain data limited detectable features. The only immune exposure information available for the cohort was CMV serostatus. The earlier analysis of around 600 of the donors excluded over 15 rarely observed V segments, including chromosome 9 orphons, because counts were too low. A cluster of highly shared sequence variants was judged likely to represent a technical artifact of the sequencing pipeline. It was suggested by the authors that the approach could potentially be generalized to other disease states and immunological phenotypes. A later genetic analysis reported fewer N-insertions in productive TCRs among donors in an Asian-associated ancestry cluster than the roughly 700-donor mean. A few of the identified cytomegalovirus-associated TCR beta chains were confirmed in vitro to be specific for cytomegalovirus antigens. A later analysis found that most CMV-associated TCR beta chains appeared HLA-restricted, with HLA associations seemingly driven largely by CMV exposure. Strong co-occurrence of HLA alleles, especially DR and DQ, made assigning TCR associations to individual alleles difficult. A further reported finding was that TCR beta sequences accurately predicted the HLA-A and HLA-B alleles for most subjects in the first cohort. The classifier was reported to diagnose cytomegalovirus status with high specificity and sensitivity in both the original cohort and the validation cohort. In a later analysis, over 15,000 TCR beta sequences were associated with specific HLA alleles at a false discovery rate of 0.05. An association between a missense DCLRE1C variant and V-gene and J-gene trimming of TCR beta chains was found in a later genetic analysis and replicated in an independent cohort. Because HLA typing was unavailable for some donors at each locus, only the typed subset was used in association tests. The 87-base-pair reads could not distinguish some IMGT-functional V segments, including TRBV6-2 and TRBV6-3, so those segments were excluded. In a later analysis, HLA-associated TCR beta chains were found to be more clonally expanded and to have lower generation probabilities than equally common non-associated chains. Linkage disequilibrium might explain the correlated functional status among segregating V segments, but an unknown experimental factor could not be excluded. Most TCR sequences were observed very rarely across donors, whereas some public TCRs were present in many individuals. The study gave a list of some 150 TCR beta chains associated with cytomegalovirus. In a later analysis, several top co-occurrence clusters were reported to appear linked to parvovirus B19, influenza, CMV and Epstein-Barr virus. In an earlier analysis of approximately 590 of the donors, most TCR beta V segments appeared in productive rearrangements about 87% or about 30% of the time, broadly matching IMGT annotations. In a later analysis, the rate of TCR association differed among HLA loci, with DRB1 alleles having the most associated TCRs and HLA-C alleles having the fewest. Roughly uniform sequencing depth across donors was assumed in presence/absence analyses, although this assumption may not hold.

As regards this clone: Which antigen it targets is not known. The record has no base qualities; no much larger clone is one base away.

CDR1 SNHLY and CDR2 FYNNEI are derived from the germline V gene. The junction carries 17 bases between V and J, which are trimmed by 7 bases and 7 bases respectively. Its CDR3 holds 14 amino acids, cysteine through phenylalanine. Only the CDR3 portion is preserved as DNA: 42 bases, with reading frame beginning at the first base. Libraries were made using the immunoSEQ multiplex PCR assay. For the multiplex PCR, a mixture combining 60 forward primers for TCR Vbeta segments and 13 reverse primers for TCR Jbeta segments was used. Amplification of the CDR3 region of rearranged TCR beta genes was performed with a multiplex PCR assay on genomic DNA. On the Illumina HiSeq System, the amplified TCR beta libraries were sequenced as 87-base-pair reads. The authors' pipeline ran thus. A later analysis tallied around 82 million unique TCR beta chains across the 610 or so repertoires, and about 12 million of those chains were shared by two or more donors. Raw reads were error-corrected and collapsed into unique sequences with a nearest-neighbor algorithm that merged closely related sequences to remove PCR and sequencing errors. Alignment of CDR3 sequences to IMGT reference sequences was used to assign V, D and J gene segments. For a sequence to be retained, a match of at least six nucleotides was required to both a V gene segment and a J gene segment. A rearrangement was called productive if the CDR3 had no stop codons and remained in frame with V and J, and every other rearrangement was called non-productive. Following IMGT convention, CDR3 was defined as the stretch from the second conserved V-encoded cysteine to the conserved J-encoded phenylalanine. The earlier analysis of approximately 500 of the donors excluded sequences that lacked an unambiguous match to a single V gene segment. In an earlier analysis of a few hundred of the donors, V segments were called functional above 56.7% productive rearrangements and were called segregating when the between-donor standard deviation exceeded 5%. To diagnose cytomegalovirus status from the catalog of TCR beta chain sequences, a statistical classification framework was built. A later analysis assigned V and J genes by comparing TCR nucleotide sequences with IMGT/GENE-DB human TR gene sequences. In a later analysis, CDR3 sequences and most-parsimonious VDJ recombination scenarios were assigned using the TCRdist pipeline. In a later analysis, every TCR beta chain was defined by the combination of its CDR3 amino acid sequence and its V-gene family, and reads without a unique V-gene family were dropped. To address suspected cross-contamination and a sequencing artifact, a later analysis removed roughly 640 highly shared, low-generation-probability nucleotide sequences. A later analysis calculated a clonal expansion index for each public chain from normalized within-repertoire ranks of inferred template counts. In a later analysis, generation probabilities were computed using a VDJ recombination model fitted to out-of-frame rearrangements, and the results were checked against IGoR. In a later analysis, hypergeometric tests were used to score TCR-TCR, TCR-HLA and TCR-CMV co-occurrence, with a repertoire-size bias correction applied to TCR pairs. A later analysis estimated false discovery rates by permuting HLA or CMV assignments 20 times. A later analysis grouped co-occurring TCRs with DBSCAN, adding TCRdist sequence similarity when clustering within HLA-allele-positive subsets. Co-occurrence clustering excluded repertoires with fewer than 30,000 or more than 120,000 public chains, plus five with anomalous nucleotide sharing. Not all clones reach the TCRdb copy of this immuneACCESS table, which keeps in-frame sequences only. Checked studies attribute under half of the gap to unresolved V genes and leave the rest unexplained. The V and J calls and clone size come from that table; D and trimming were worked out from the DNA. This sample lists about 120,000 clones; around two thirds were detected once. Clones ranked in the top ten supply 2% to 2.5% of the sample.

In total, roughly 670 healthy bone marrow donors made up the cohort. At the time of sampling, all cohort members were nominally healthy, though unrecorded immune exposures were likely present. CMV serostatus was positive for roughly 290 and negative for 352 of the 666 cohort members, and was not recorded for this donor. A peripheral blood sample was collected from each donor, and TCR beta sequencing was performed on peripheral blood mononuclear cells. The Qiagen DNeasy Blood Extraction Kit was used to extract genomic DNA from the blood cell samples. The sequenced sample consisted of PBMCs. Recombination connected TRBV2 to TRBJ2-1, with TRBD2 perhaps the D gene, on 6 matching bases. This TCR was recovered from a human donor in good health. The sequence in DNA is TGTGCCAGCACCATAGCGGTTGTGGGGAATGAGCAGTTCTTC. It is translated as CASTIAVVGNEQFF.